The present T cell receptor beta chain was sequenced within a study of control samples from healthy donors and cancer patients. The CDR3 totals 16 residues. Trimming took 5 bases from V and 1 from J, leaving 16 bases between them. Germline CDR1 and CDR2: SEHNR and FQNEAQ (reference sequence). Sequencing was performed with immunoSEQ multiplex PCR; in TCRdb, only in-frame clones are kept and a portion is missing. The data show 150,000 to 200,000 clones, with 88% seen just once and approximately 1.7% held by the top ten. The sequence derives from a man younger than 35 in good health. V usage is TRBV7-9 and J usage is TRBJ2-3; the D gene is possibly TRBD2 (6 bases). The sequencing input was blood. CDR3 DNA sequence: TGTGCCAGCAGCCCCCTCGGGAGTTTTGGCACAGATACGCAGTATTTT. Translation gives CASSPLGSFGTDTQYF.